Presented here are 24 T cell receptor beta chains from one specimen sequenced in a study of T cells in Graves' hyperthyroidism and ophthalmopathy. There were TCR beta CDR3 regions amplified from RNA transcripts. HTBI primers were used for first-round RT-PCR of the TCR CDR3. TCRdb reanalysed the multiplex PCR reads using MiXCR and keeps one entry per CDR3 protein. The sample lists about 540,000 distinct CDR3 sequences, more than 45% seen once, with roughly 8.2% in the top ten. The sample was peripheral blood or thyroid tissue (not recorded which). Receptors originate from a young woman with Graves' hyperthyroidism.

The chain couples TRBV10-2 to TRBJ2-5; D ambiguous. The germline CDR1 and CDR2 sequences are WSHSY and SAAADI. The CDR3 covers 12 residues. Trimming took 8 bases from V and 0 from J, leaving 7 bases between them. CDR3 residues: CASDLYQETQYF. CDR3 nucleotide sequence: TGCGCCAGCGACCTGTACCAAGAGACCCAGTACTTC.

This clonotype was counted at least ten times. The chain uses TRBV7-8 and TRBJ1-5; no reliable D call. Between the trimmed V and J ends, which lost 1 base and 7 bases, there was a span of 20 bases. Germline V gene data show CDR1 as SGHVS and CDR2 as FQNEAQ. The CDR3 is 17 amino acids. The DNA of the CDR3 is TGTGCCAGCAGCTTAGGCAGACTACTCCTAGCTAACCAGCCCCAGCATTTT. It codes for CASSLGRLLLANQPQHF.

This clonotype was seen more than once but under ten times. The CDR3 region is CASSQEPGTETQYF. CDR3 in DNA: TGTGCCAGCAGCCAAGAACCCGGGACAGAGACCCAGTACTTC. The chain employs TRBV7-9 and TRBJ2-5; D is possibly TRBD1 or TRBD2 (5 bases each). The CDR3 is made up of 14 amino acids. V was pared by 5 bases and J by 4 bases, with 14 bases between. Germline loops: CDR1 SEHNR, CDR2 FQNEAQ (reference sequence).

CDR3 residues: CASSQPQEFNYGYTF. Written as DNA, the CDR3 is TGCGCCAGCAGCCAACCGCAGGAATTCAACTATGGCTACACCTTC. The genes are TRBV4-1 and TRBJ1-2; D remains unclear. V lost 2 bases and J lost 2, with 12 bases in between. Looked up from germline, CDR1 is MGHRA and CDR2 is YSYEKL. This CDR3 has 15 amino acids.

This clonotype has only a few counts. J is TRBJ1-1 and V is TRBV25-1, with 7 bases matching TRBD1. The junction had 8 bases not matched to a gene; V was cut back by 7 bases and J by 3 bases. CDR1 and CDR2 from the germline V gene are MGHDK and SYGVNS. This CDR3 comprises 14 residues. CDR3 coding DNA: TGTGCCAGCATCCCTGGGACAGACTACACTGAAGCTTTCTTT. Its translation is CASIPGTDYTEAFF.

In its sample, this clonotype was seen once. V usage is TRBV7-3 and J usage is TRBJ1-5; 8 nucleotides agree with TRBD1. The J call may be faulty, since TRBJ1-3 better matches the DNA end. Germline V gene lookup returns CDR1 SGHTA and CDR2 FQGTGA. The CDR3 has 13 amino acids. The CDR3 coding sequence is TGTGCCAGCAGCCCGGACAGGGCCAACACCATATATTTT. Encoded protein: CASSPDRANTIYF.

This chain connects TRBV29-1 to TRBJ1-3, with 7 bases fitting TRBD1. CDR1 is SQVTM, CDR2 ANQGSEA, per germline. The CDR3 sequence is 14 residues long. With V trimmed by 5 bases and J by 0 bases, 4 bases remained unmatched. The CDR3 DNA is TGCAGCGTTAGACAGGGAGGCTCTGGAAACACCATATATTTT. This encodes CSVRQGGSGNTIYF.

The chain joins TRBV29-1 to TRBJ2-5, with 8 bases that match TRBD2. CDR1 is SQVTM and CDR2 is ANQGSEA in the germline V gene. The ends lost 1 base at V and 4 bases at J; junction bases unmatched: 8. The length of the CDR3 is 15 residues. CDR3 DNA sequence: TGCAGCGTTGAAGCGGGAGGGCCGATCGCAGAGACCCAGTACTTC. It translates to CSVEAGGPIAETQYF.

This clonotype was seen a few times. V is TRBV6-5 and J is TRBJ1-2, with TRBD1 identical over 7 bases. This CDR3 is 14 amino acids long. Trimming took 5 bases from V and 6 from J; bases not matched to a gene: 9. The germline V gene has CDR1 MNHEY and CDR2 SVGAGI. CDR3 loop: CASSPTGFGDGYTF. For the CDR3, the DNA is TGTGCCAGCAGTCCGACAGGGTTCGGAGATGGCTACACCTTC.

This clonotype has just one count. The germline gene is not matched at one end of the junction; a read error may be the cause. The V gene is TRBV9, the J gene TRBJ1-5; D gene uncertain. Germline V lookup: CDR1 SGDLS, CDR2 YYNGEE. The CDR3 has 15 amino acids. The CDR3, as DNA: TGTGCCAGCAGCTTAGTGGGCTCTAGAAATCAGCTCCAGCATTTT. It encodes CASSLVGSRNQLQHF.

This clonotype was seen just once. The V gene is TRBV24-1, the J gene TRBJ2-5; 9 nucleotides align to TRBD1. The CDR3 totals 15 residues. Germline V lookup: CDR1 KGHDR, CDR2 SFDVKD. The V gene end was trimmed by 2 bases and the J gene end by 5 bases; junction bases not matched to a gene: 5. The CDR3 region is CATSDSTGQGETQYF. The CDR3 DNA sequence: TGTGCCACCAGTGATTCCACGGGACAGGGCGAGACCCAGTACTTC.

This clonotype was seen a handful of times. The J gene is TRBJ2-7, the V gene TRBV13; no firm D call. In germline, CDR1 is PRHDT, CDR2 FYEKMQ (reference sequence). The V and J ends lost 3 bases and 6 bases respectively, with 6 bases between them. The CDR3 length is 11 residues. The DNA of the CDR3 is TGTGCCAGCAGCTTGATCTCCGAGCAGTACTTC. This gives the protein CASSLISEQYF.

The gene calls are TRBV12-3 or TRBV12-4 and TRBJ1-3; weak D call: TRBD1 (5 bases). V lost 10 bases and J 7 bases, leaving 17 bases between the germline ends. The CDR3 is 13 amino acids. For the CDR3, the DNA is TGTGCCACCAAGGCGGAGCGGGGGAACACCATATATTTT. Translated: CATKAERGNTIYF.

The chain carries TRBV25-1 and TRBJ2-5; D is perhaps TRBD2 (5 bases). The CDR3 contains 16 residues. V shed 4 bases and J shed 2 bases, with 17 bases lying between them. CDR1 is MGHDK and CDR2 is SYGVNS in the germline V gene. CDR3 amino acids: CASSARVPSRQETQYF. DNA for the CDR3: TGTGCCAGCAGTGCTAGGGTCCCTAGCAGGCAAGAGACCCAGTACTTC.

The chain recombines TRBV2 with TRBJ2-2, with 16 bases that match TRBD2. This CDR3 region has 19 residues. Germline trimming cut 8 bases from V and 2 bases from J; bases unmatched to any gene: 11. Germline V gene data show CDR1 as SNHLY and CDR2 as FYNNEI. DNA of the CDR3: TGTGCCAGCGGGGGGACTAGCGGGAGGGGTGGAAAAAACACCGGGGAGCTGTTTTTT. Translation: CASGGTSGRGGKNTGELFF.

The sample holds a few counts of this clonotype. A much larger clonotype is one base distant, so this may be a read error. The gene calls are TRBV15 and TRBJ2-6; 7 positions match TRBD2. Looked up from germline, CDR1 is LNHNV and CDR2 is YYDKDF (reference sequence). CDR3 length equals 17 residues. The DNA of the CDR3 is TGTGCCGCCAGCAGCCACGTCGGGAGGTCTGGGGCCAACGTCCTGACTTTC. Translating it yields CAASSHVGRSGANVLTF.

At least ten counts were recorded for this clonotype. This chain uses TRBV7-2 with TRBJ2-2; D gene unclear. The V end lost 1 base, the J end lost 1 base, and 7 bases lay between the germline ends. The length of the CDR3 is 15 residues. The germline V gene has CDR1 SGHTA and CDR2 FQGNSA. CDR3 DNA sequence: TGTGCCAGCAGCTTAGGCGGCCTGAACACCGGGGAGCTGTTTTTT. Amino acid sequence: CASSLGGLNTGELFF.

The chain recombines TRBV15 with TRBJ2-6; D unresolved. CDR1 LNHNV and CDR2 YYDKDF come from the germline V gene (reference sequence). The germline V and J ends were trimmed by 3 bases and 2 bases, with 11 bases remaining between them. The CDR3 totals 16 residues. CDR3 bases: TGTGCCACCAGCAGTGCTTGGGCGACTGGGGCCAACGTCCTGACTTTC. This sequence encodes CATSSAWATGANVLTF.

Only one count was recorded for this clonotype. The DNA for the CDR3 is TGTGCCAGCGAGACAGGGCCGCCACTGCATTTT. Translated, it gives CASETGPPLHF. V is TRBV2 and J is TRBJ1-5; 7 bases line up with TRBD1. This CDR3 contains 11 residues. Germline CDR1 reads SNHLY; CDR2 reads FYNNEI. The V gene end was trimmed by 8 bases and the J gene end by 15 bases; junction bases not matched to a gene: 10.

The genes are TRBV29-1 and TRBJ2-7, with 10 positions matching TRBD2. The CDR3 is 14 residues long. The germline V gene encodes CDR1 SQVTM and CDR2 ANQGSEA. CDR3 in amino acids: CRPKTSGTGYEQYF. CDR3 DNA sequence: TGCAGGCCTAAAACTAGCGGGACTGGCTACGAGCAGTACTTC.

This clonotype was observed a few times. This chain connects TRBV5-4 to TRBJ1-6; maybe TRBD1 (5 bases). V gave up 1 base and J gave up 6 bases, with 11 bases separating them. The CDR3 length is 15 residues. CDR1 and CDR2 (germline): SGHNT, YYREEE (reference sequence). CDR3 protein: CASSLSAGSNSPLHF. CDR3 coding DNA: TGTGCCAGCAGCTTGTCGGCAGGGAGTAATTCACCCCTCCACTTT.

This clonotype was picked up many times. The chain recombines TRBV25-1 with TRBJ1-5, with D uncertain. The CDR3 contains 17 residues. Germline V CDR1 and CDR2: MGHDK, SYGVNS. V dropped 6 bases and J dropped 3 bases, with 21 bases sitting between them. The CDR3, as DNA: TGTGCCAGCAGCGGGGTCGGTGGTACTGACTTCAATCAGCCCCAGCATTTT. Its translation: CASSGVGGTDFNQPQHF.

The V gene is TRBV24-1, the J gene TRBJ1-2; D not certain. Trimming removed 12 bases at V and 4 bases at J, with 14 bases between. This CDR3 has 12 amino acids. CDR1 is KGHDR, CDR2 SFDVKD, per germline. The DNA for the CDR3 is TGTGCCTGGAGTGACCACAGCTATGGCTACACCTTC. Translated: CAWSDHSYGYTF.

V and J are TRBV2 and TRBJ1-2; D is undetermined. The length of the CDR3 is 15 residues. Germline loops: CDR1 SNHLY, CDR2 FYNNEI. Trimming took 6 bases from V and 8 from J, leaving 22 bases between them. Here the CDR3 reads CASRRGRWASEGYTF. CDR3 in DNA: TGTGCCAGCAGGAGAGGTCGGTGGGCGTCGGAAGGCTACACCTTC. Filled out from reference TRBV2 and TRBJ1-2, the complete variable domain reads EPEVTQTPSHQVTQMGQEVILRCVPISNHLYFYWYRQILGQKVEFLVSFYNNEISEKSEIFDDQFSVERPDGSNFTLKIRSTKLEDSAMYFCASRRGRWASEGYTFGSGTRLTVV.